Sequencing of this TCR beta chain was carried out in a study of OX40 agonist ivuxolimab in advanced cancers. Study-wide background: At 82.7% male, the cohort had a mean age of 60 years, ranging from roughly 23 to 80.

V was pared by 5 bases and J by 7 bases, with 9 bases between. Germline CDR1 reads WSHSY; CDR2 reads SAAADI. The CDR3 runs to 12 residues. The repertoire was sequenced with immunoSEQ multiplex PCR; TCRdb's copy has only in-frame clones and lacks some. The sample gives around 18,000 clones, over 55% of which show up once; 24% is in the top ten. The chain links TRBV10-2 to TRBJ1-5; D not resolved. The receptor comes from an adult with an advanced solid tumor such as melanoma, head and neck, liver or kidney cancer. This specimen consisted of CD4+ or CD8+ T cells sorted from blood, obtained in a trial of the OX40 agonist ivuxolimab. The CDR3 sequence is CASSPSNQPQHF. CDR3 nucleotide sequence: TGCGCCAGCAGTCCCTCCAACCAGCCCCAGCATTTT.